A selection of T cell receptor beta chains follows, all from one sample in a study of OX40 agonist ivuxolimab in advanced cancers. The assay was immunoSEQ multiplex PCR, and TCRdb's table has in-frame clones only and misses some. The sample gives 70,000 or so clones, roughly nine tenths of which show up once; 10% is in the top ten. Sample: CD4+ or CD8+ T cells sorted from blood, taken in a trial of the OX40 agonist ivuxolimab. These receptors were taken from an adult with an advanced solid tumor such as melanoma, head and neck, liver or kidney cancer. CDR3s include the opening cysteine and the closing phenylalanine or tryptophan. D genes are given only for firm matches. Not all rows give a size; the values are once, few, many and, for expanded clones, a class.

TRBV7-3	14	-	TRBJ1-1	-	CASSLSGMNTEAFF	TGTGCCAGCAGCTTGAGTGGAATGAACACTGAAGCTTTCTTT
TRBV4-1	15	-	TRBJ1-5	-	CASSPLSEANQPQHF	TGCGCCAGCAGCCCGCTTTCCGAGGCCAATCAGCCCCAGCATTTT
TRBV27	16	-	TRBJ2-3	TRBD1	CASSLFLGQGLDTQYF	TGTGCCAGCAGTTTATTCTTAGGACAGGGCTTAGATACGCAGTATTTT
TRBV4-3	16	-	TRBJ1-2	TRBD1	CASSQKGTGSVYGYTF	TGCGCCAGCAGCCAAAAGGGGACAGGGTCTGTCTATGGCTACACCTTC
TRBV9	14	-	TRBJ2-3	-	CASSVETGPDTQYF	TGTGCCAGCAGCGTAGAGACAGGCCCCGATACGCAGTATTTT
TRBV27	15	-	TRBJ2-7	TRBD2	CASTYGGEGTHEQYF	TGTGCCAGCACGTATGGGGGGGAGGGAACCCACGAGCAGTACTTC
TRBV9	18	-	TRBJ2-3	TRBD2	CASSVGASGASGTDTQYF	TGTGCCAGCAGCGTAGGGGCTAGCGGGGCCTCTGGCACAGATACGCAGTATTTT
TRBV7-9	12	once	TRBJ2-3	-	CASSFHTDTQYF	TGTGCCAGCAGCTTCCACACAGATACGCAGTATTTT
TRBV7-9	14	-	TRBJ2-2	-	CASSSRGNTGELFF	TGTGCCAGCAGCTCGCGGGGTAACACCGGGGAGCTGTTTTTT
TRBV4-1	15	-	TRBJ2-7	-	CASSQVKGGPYEQYF	TGCGCCAGCAGCCAAGTGAAGGGGGGACCCTACGAGCAGTACTTC
TRBV7-9	13	-	TRBJ1-2	-	CASSPWTEYGYTF	TGTGCCAGCAGCCCCTGGACAGAGTATGGCTACACCTTC
TRBV27	13	-	TRBJ1-5	-	CASSYGLAQPQHF	TGTGCCAGCAGTTATGGGTTAGCTCAGCCCCAGCATTTT
TRBV5-1	16	-	TRBJ1-5	TRBD1	CASRFGARGLNQPQHF	TGCGCCAGCAGGTTTGGGGCTAGGGGGCTGAATCAGCCCCAGCATTTT
TRBV9	12	-	TRBJ1-5	-	CASGAGNQPQHF	TGTGCCAGCGGCGCAGGGAATCAGCCCCAGCATTTT
TRBV25-1	11	once	TRBJ2-3	-	CASTFTDTQYF	TGTGCCAGCACCTTCACAGATACGCAGTATTTT
TRBV5-1	15	-	TRBJ2-7	TRBD1	CASSLAGTGFDEQYF	TGCGCCAGCAGCTTGGCCGGGACAGGGTTTGACGAGCAGTACTTC
TRBV4-2	16	-	TRBJ2-3	TRBD1	CASSQGQGEGTDTQYF	TGTGCCAGCAGCCAAGGGCAGGGGGAAGGGACAGATACGCAGTATTTT
TRBV9	15	-	TRBJ2-7	-	CASSPHGGGWYEQYF	TGTGCCAGCAGCCCTCACGGAGGGGGCTGGTACGAGCAGTACTTC
TRBV13	14	once	TRBJ2-1	TRBD2	CASSLGRAHNEQFF	TGTGCCAGCAGCTTGGGGAGGGCCCACAATGAGCAGTTCTTC
TRBV5-1	14	-	TRBJ2-7	-	CASSSTGSWYEQYF	TGCGCCAGCAGCTCTACAGGATCCTGGTACGAGCAGTACTTC
TRBV6-1	15	once	TRBJ1-3	-	CASSDIRTPGNTIYF	TGTGCCAGCAGTGATATCAGGACCCCTGGAAACACCATATATTTT
TRBV10-3	12	few	TRBJ1-3	-	CAGGGNGNTIYF	TGTGCCGGCGGGGGGAATGGAAACACCATATATTTT
TRBV2	16	-	TRBJ2-1	-	CASSGAGHTSYNEQFF	TGTGCCAGCAGTGGGGCAGGGCACACCTCCTACAATGAGCAGTTCTTC
TRBV5-6	13	-	TRBJ2-7	-	CASSLGPTGEQYF	TGTGCCAGCAGCCTGGGACCCACCGGCGAGCAGTACTTC
TRBV7-9	16	-	TRBJ2-1	-	CASSFSGAGSYNEQFF	TGTGCCAGCAGCTTTAGCGGCGCCGGCTCCTACAATGAGCAGTTCTTC
TRBV6-1	13	-	TRBJ1-2	-	CASSEGGLYGYTF	TGTGCCAGCAGTGAAGGAGGCCTTTATGGCTACACCTTC
TRBV5-4	17	-	TRBJ2-3	TRBD2	CASTDRAGTSITDTQYF	TGTGCCAGCACCGACCGGGCGGGGACTAGCATCACAGATACGCAGTATTTT
TRBV7-9	14	once	TRBJ2-5	-	CASSLVGDTGTQYF	TGTGCCAGCAGCTTAGTGGGGGACACAGGGACCCAGTACTTC
TRBV4-2	17	-	TRBJ2-3	TRBD2	CASSPPRRGGGTDTQYF	TGTGCCAGCAGCCCACCGAGGCGGGGGGGAGGCACAGATACGCAGTATTTT
TRBV19	16	-	TRBJ1-2	-	CASSHQLRGGDYGYTF	TGTGCCAGTAGTCACCAGCTGAGGGGGGGCGACTATGGCTACACCTTC
TRBV6-1	12	-	TRBJ2-1	-	CASSAREREQFF	TGTGCCAGCAGTGCCCGGGAGAGAGAGCAGTTCTTC
TRBV7-9	15	-	TRBJ2-2	TRBD1	CASRPQGVNTGELFF	TGTGCCAGCAGACCACAGGGGGTGAACACCGGGGAGCTGTTTTTT
TRBV9	15	-	TRBJ1-2	TRBD1	CASSSRDRGVYGYTF	TGTGCCAGCAGCTCGCGGGACAGGGGCGTCTATGGCTACACCTTC
TRBV5-1	14	once	TRBJ1-2	-	CASSTTVADYGYTF	TGCGCCAGCAGCACAACCGTGGCAGACTATGGCTACACCTTC
TRBV7-9	13	once	TRBJ1-1	-	CASNQWGNTEAFF	TGTGCCAGCAACCAGTGGGGGAACACTGAAGCTTTCTTT
TRBV2	14	-	TRBJ1-4	-	CASSEEPQGEKLFF	TGTGCCAGCAGTGAGGAGCCACAGGGTGAAAAACTGTTTTTT
TRBV19	13	-	TRBJ2-1	-	CASTVPTTNEQFF	TGTGCCAGCACAGTACCCACCACCAATGAGCAGTTCTTC
TRBV27	13	-	TRBJ2-7	-	CASSAGQSYEQYF	TGTGCCAGCAGCGCGGGACAGTCCTACGAGCAGTACTTC
TRBV9	15	-	TRBJ2-5	-	CASSTNRDLRETQYF	TGTGCCAGCAGCACTAACCGGGACTTGAGGGAGACCCAGTACTTC
TRBV9	14	-	TRBJ2-1	TRBD2	CASSPSGGAGEQFF	TGTGCCAGCAGCCCCAGCGGGGGGGCAGGTGAGCAGTTCTTC
TRBV10-3	14	-	TRBJ2-7	-	CAISEAVRLYEQYF	TGTGCCATCAGTGAGGCGGTTCGACTCTACGAGCAGTACTTC
TRBV6-4	13	-	TRBJ2-2	-	CASSSGDTGELFF	TGTGCCAGCAGTTCAGGGGACACCGGGGAGCTGTTTTTT